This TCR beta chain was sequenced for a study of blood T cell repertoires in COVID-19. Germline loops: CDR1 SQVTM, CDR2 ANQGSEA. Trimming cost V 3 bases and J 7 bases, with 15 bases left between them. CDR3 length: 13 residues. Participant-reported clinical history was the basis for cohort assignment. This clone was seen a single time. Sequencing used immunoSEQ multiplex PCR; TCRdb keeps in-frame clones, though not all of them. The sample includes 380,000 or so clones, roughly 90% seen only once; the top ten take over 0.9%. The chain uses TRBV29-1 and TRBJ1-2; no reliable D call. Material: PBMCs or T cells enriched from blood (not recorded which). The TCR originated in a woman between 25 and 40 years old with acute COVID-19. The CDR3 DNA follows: TGCAGCGTTGAGGCGGGCCCCGGTTTTGGCTACACCTTC. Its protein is CSVEAGPGFGYTF.